The rows below give T cell receptor beta chains drawn from one sample of a study of cytomegalovirus exposure and HLA in healthy donors. Sequencing was performed with immunoSEQ multiplex PCR; in TCRdb, only in-frame clones are kept and a portion is missing. Among 140,000 to 150,000 clones listed, approximately 72% were seen once. The source material was PBMCs. All receptors derive from a man aged 40-50 years in good health and CMV-seronegative. Both conserved end residues are part of each CDR3. The D gene is left open where the match is weak. Some rows have no size entry. The others give once, few or many, or a class for an expanded clone.

>TRBV5-5|TRBJ2-7|once|-
CASSLQQGNYEQYF
TGTGCCAGCAGCTTGCAGCAGGGGAACTACGAGCAGTACTTC
>TRBV28|TRBJ1-4|-|-
CASSPPGAGILFF
TGTGCCAGCAGTCCCCCTGGGGCAGGGATCCTGTTTTTT
>TRBV5-1|TRBJ1-1|-|TRBD1
CASSPLTGENTEAFF
TGCGCCAGCAGCCCTTTGACAGGGGAGAACACTGAAGCTTTCTTT
>TRBV2|TRBJ1-1|-|TRBD1
CASRFTGGVEAFF
TGTGCCAGCAGATTCACAGGGGGCGTTGAAGCTTTCTTT
>TRBV10-3|TRBJ2-5|-|TRBD2
CAISVAGLAGGGTQYF
TGTGCCATCAGTGTTGCGGGACTAGCGGGAGGAGGGACCCAGTACTTC
>TRBV19|TRBJ1-5|-|-
CASSIVASNQPQHF
TGTGCCAGTAGTATAGTTGCGAGCAATCAGCCCCAGCATTTT
>TRBV7-9|TRBJ2-7|-|TRBD1
CASTEQGSYFITYEQYF
TGTGCCAGCACCGAACAGGGGAGTTATTTCATCACCTACGAGCAGTACTTC
>TRBV19|TRBJ2-1|-|TRBD2
CASSMTSGSYNEQFF
TGTGCCAGTAGTATGACTAGCGGCTCCTACAATGAGCAGTTCTTC
>TRBV27|TRBJ1-1|-|-
CASSPRGGVNTEAFF
TGTGCCAGCAGTCCCCGGGGAGGCGTGAACACTGAAGCTTTCTTT
>TRBV30|TRBJ1-1|-|-
CAGGRANTEAFF
TGTGCCGGCGGGAGGGCGAACACTGAAGCTTTCTTT
>TRBV4-3|TRBJ2-2|-|TRBD2
CASSPGLAGATGELFF
TGCGCCAGCAGCCCAGGACTAGCGGGAGCCACCGGGGAGCTGTTTTTT
>TRBV9|TRBJ2-1|-|TRBD2
CASSVAGGVYNEQFF
TGTGCCAGCAGCGTAGCGGGGGGGGTCTACAATGAGCAGTTCTTC
>TRBV6-1|TRBJ2-7|-|-
CASSEPDTYEQYF
TGTGCCAGCAGTGAGCCGGACACCTACGAGCAGTACTTC
>TRBV19|TRBJ1-2|-|-
CASSATRTGNYGYTF
TGTGCCAGTAGTGCTACTAGGACGGGGAACTATGGCTACACCTTC
>TRBV28|TRBJ2-5|-|-
CASTPIETQYF
TGTGCCAGCACCCCCATCGAGACCCAGTACTTC
>TRBV5-1|TRBJ1-2|-|-
CASSLVDTPRYGYTF
TGCGCCAGCAGCTTGGTGGACACACCTCGTTATGGCTACACCTTC
>TRBV14|TRBJ2-1|once|TRBD1
CASSWAPDREYNEQFF
TGTGCCAGCAGCTGGGCCCCGGACAGGGAATACAATGAGCAGTTCTTC
>TRBV12-5|TRBJ2-7|-|-
CASGPSTSEQYF
TGTGCTAGTGGTCCCTCAACTAGCGAGCAGTACTTC
>TRBV7-6|TRBJ2-7|-|-
CASSRLWGDEQYF
TGTGCCAGCAGCCGACTCTGGGGGGACGAGCAGTACTTC
>TRBV29-1|TRBJ2-3|-|TRBD1
CSVSSGQASTDTQYF
TGCAGCGTTTCCTCGGGACAGGCTAGCACAGATACGCAGTATTTT
>TRBV27|TRBJ1-1|few|TRBD1
CASSLESQGAYTEAFF
TGTGCCAGCAGTTTAGAATCACAGGGGGCTTACACTGAAGCTTTCTTT
>TRBV18|TRBJ2-7|-|TRBD1
CASSPRGTGRAEQYF
TGTGCCAGCTCACCGCGGGGGACAGGGCGAGCCGAGCAGTACTTC
>TRBV25-1|TRBJ1-6|few|TRBD1
CASSERQGASSPLHF
TGTGCCAGCAGTGAACGACAGGGGGCGAGTTCACCCCTCCACTTT
>TRBV27|TRBJ2-1|-|-
CASSSQRLYNEQFF
TGTGCCAGCAGTTCCCAGAGGCTGTACAATGAGCAGTTCTTC
>TRBV6-6|TRBJ2-7|-|-
CASSRGIRGSYEQYF
TGTGCCAGCAGTAGGGGGATTAGAGGCTCCTACGAGCAGTACTTC
>TRBV14|TRBJ2-3|-|-
CASSQVAGTDTQYF
TGTGCCAGCAGCCAAGTAGCAGGCACAGATACGCAGTATTTT
>TRBV13|TRBJ2-3|-|-
CASSSILRPGDTQYF
TGTGCCAGCAGCTCTATCTTGCGACCCGGGGATACGCAGTATTTT